A selection of T cell receptor beta chains follows, all from one sample in a study of human CD8 memory T cell subsets. TCRdb reprocessed the 5' RACE reads and keeps a single row for each CDR3 protein, giving no DNA. Its table records 9,000 to 13,000 distinct CDR3 sequences. Sequencing was performed on CD8+ T cells from PBMCs. The receptors originated from a human donor in good health. CDR3s include the opening cysteine and the closing phenylalanine or tryptophan. Clone sizes are given selectively: once, few, many, or a class where the clone is expanded.

abundance | j_gene | v_gene | CDR3aa
- | TRBJ2-5 | TRBV7-9 | CASSFNYGEGQETQYF
- | TRBJ2-1 | TRBV19 | CASSIDISSYNEQFF
- | TRBJ2-1 | TRBV7-9 | CASSLAGLNEQFF
medium-sized | TRBJ2-7 | TRBV21-1 | CASSKKRQPHYEQYF
- | TRBJ2-7 | TRBV2 | CASSEGQGAYYEQYF
- | TRBJ2-3 | TRBV28 | CASSPTSGRARDTQYF
- | TRBJ2-5 | TRBV7-9 | CASSPTPRAGETQYF
- | TRBJ2-7 | TRBV28 | CASSSPMWEGSYEQYF
- | TRBJ2-7 | TRBV28 | CASSLGAGYNPYEQYF
- | TRBJ2-7 | TRBV11-2 | CASGPSGPYEQYF
- | TRBJ2-1 | TRBV4-1 | CASSQPTGPSYNEQFF
- | TRBJ2-3 | TRBV7-9 | CASSTTSGASLSTDTQYF
medium-sized | TRBJ1-1 | TRBV7-9 | CASSPGQNTEAFF
- | TRBJ1-1 | TRBV9 | CASSDGGTEAFF
- | TRBJ2-7 | TRBV6-4 | CASSDWRTGNYEQYF
- | TRBJ2-7 | TRBV28 | CASSPGTGIYYEQYF
- | TRBJ2-5 | TRBV12-3/TRBV12-4 | CASSLGTSLGRETQYF
medium-sized | TRBJ2-3 | TRBV7-9 | CASSLGGGPQDTQYF
- | TRBJ2-5 | TRBV12-3/TRBV12-4 | CASSLGGTGSGTQYF
- | TRBJ2-4 | TRBV29-1 | CSVEDPQGDLNIQYF
medium-sized | TRBJ1-5 | TRBV28 | CASSFPRTDSNQPQHF
- | TRBJ2-2 | TRBV4-2 | CASSQDWGAGNPDGELFF
- | TRBJ2-7 | TRBV9 | CASSPGGQGIEQYF
- | TRBJ2-1 | TRBV15 | CATSTDVNSYNEQFF
- | TRBJ2-1 | TRBV5-1 | CASSSDGGEQFF
- | TRBJ2-7 | TRBV20-1 | CSARDSTFYEQYF
- | TRBJ2-2 | TRBV12-3/TRBV12-4 | CASRPGTPPSGKLFF
- | TRBJ2-7 | TRBV4-2 | CASSSTSGAYEQYF
- | TRBJ2-3 | TRBV28 | CASRGDRGSGTDTQYF
medium-sized | TRBJ2-1 | TRBV7-9 | CASSPIPRTSGDSSYNEQFF
- | TRBJ2-7 | TRBV2 | CASTGGVDSWSEQYF
- | TRBJ1-1 | TRBV24-1 | CATRAGGTEAFF
- | TRBJ1-1 | TRBV10-2 | CASSELYSSENTEAFF
- | TRBJ1-1 | TRBV2 | CASRDLEALAEAFF
- | TRBJ2-1 | TRBV15 | CATSRGTSGSDEQFF
- | TRBJ1-2 | TRBV14 | CASSQLTSGYTF
- | TRBJ2-7 | TRBV29-1 | CSVGTGDNYEQYF
- | TRBJ2-5 | TRBV20-1 | CSARDLLAPLQETQYF
- | TRBJ2-2 | TRBV19 | CASRDFLRTGVGTGELFF
- | TRBJ2-2 | TRBV19 | CASSMGHFTGELFF
large | TRBJ1-4 | TRBV7-9 | CASSSTVTNEKLFF
- | TRBJ2-3 | TRBV5-4 | CASSPGQANTDTQYF
- | TRBJ2-2 | TRBV11-2 | CASSFGGGNTGELFF
medium-sized | TRBJ2-5 | TRBV11-3 | CASSLGDRPSSETQYF
- | TRBJ2-5 | TRBV9 | CASSDRTSGRLQTQYF
- | TRBJ2-1 | TRBV19 | CASRSSSNNEQFF
medium-sized | TRBJ2-7 | TRBV7-6 | CASSGQGSGEQYF
- | TRBJ2-3 | TRBV2 | CASNDPGLAGGASTDTQYF
medium-sized | TRBJ1-5 | TRBV27 | CAAGAVGNQPQHF
- | TRBJ2-7 | TRBV7-9 | CASSPSGPNYEQYF
- | TRBJ2-7 | TRBV27 | CASSLGRPTYEQYF
- | TRBJ2-7 | TRBV19 | CASSIFLWGFYEQYF
- | TRBJ2-3 | TRBV6-2/TRBV6-3 | CASSYWMGSGDTQYF
- | TRBJ1-2 | TRBV5-1 | CASSSDLSDGYTF
- | TRBJ2-1 | TRBV19 | CASSIWLGDEQFF
medium-sized | TRBJ2-7 | TRBV2 | CASSETGPPSYEQYF